One sample yielded the 4 T cell receptor beta chains listed below, sequenced in a study of CD8+ T cells in alopecia areata. Described treatment: oral pan-JAK inhibitor, 5-10 mg twice daily. Once RNA had been extracted, it was reverse transcribed into cDNA to act as the sequencing template. Clones were read by immunoSEQ multiplex PCR, and TCRdb kept only the in-frame ones, dropping some. The table includes fewer than 250,000 clones, around 64% detected once. The starting material was CD4+ T cells sorted from blood, obtained around week 47, from a patient treated with tofacitinib. The receptors shown here come from a human donor with alopecia areata.

Comments on this clone: The sample holds other DNA sequences that translate to the same CDR3. The rearrangement links TRBV9 to TRBJ2-5; possibly TRBD2 for D (5 bases). The CDR3 spans 14 residues. The germline gives CDR1 SGDLS, CDR2 YYNGEE. V dropped 0 bases and J dropped 2 bases, with 8 bases sitting between them. CDR3 amino acids: CASSVGRGQETQYF. The CDR3 coding sequence is TGTGCCAGCAGCGTAGGTCGGGGTCAAGAGACCCAGTACTTC.

This chain joins TRBV30 and TRBJ2-5; weak D call: TRBD1 (6 bases). V was trimmed by 4 bases and J by 3 bases, leaving 6 bases between them. The germline CDR1 and CDR2 sequences are GTSNPN and SVGIG (reference sequence). The CDR3 is 11 amino acids. CDR3 nucleotide sequence: TGTGCCTGGACAGGGGAAGAGACCCAGTACTTC. Translating it yields CAWTGEETQYF.

This clone occurred a few times. The rearrangement joins TRBV5-1 to TRBJ2-5; TRBD1 might be the D (6 bases). The V and J ends lost 2 bases and 1 base respectively, with 9 bases between them. This CDR3 contains 14 residues. Per germline, CDR1 SGHRS and CDR2 YFSETQ. In DNA, the CDR3 is TGCGCCAGCAGCTTACAGGGCCTCCAAGAGACCCAGTACTTC. Translation gives CASSLQGLQETQYF.

This chain joins TRBV11-1 and TRBJ2-4, with D maybe TRBD1 (6 bases). V was pared by 2 bases and J by 8 bases, with 19 bases between. The CDR3 consists of 16 residues. CDR1 SGHAT and CDR2 FQDESV come from the germline V gene (reference sequence). The CDR3 DNA reads as TGTGCCAGCAGCTTACTCTCTTCAGGGGCCGGATACATTCAGTACTTC. It is translated as CASSLLSSGAGYIQYF.